The 26 T cell receptor beta chains in this list originate from one sample, sequenced in a study of CD8+CD57+ T cells in acquired aplastic anemia. Genomic DNA constituted the template upon which TCR beta VDJ and CDR3 profiling was performed. In TCRdb, the reads were re-called with MiXCR into one record per CDR3 protein. The sample has about 160,000 distinct CDR3 sequences, around half seen once. Patients who underwent sequencing had shown CD8+CD57+ cell expansion by flow cytometry. The material sequenced was sorted CD4+, CD8+, or CD8+CD57+ T cells (not recorded which) from PBMCs. The receptors here all came from a human donor with aplastic anemia.

The chain employs TRBV7-9 and TRBJ2-1, with D hard to call. Germline CDR1 and CDR2: SEHNR and FQNEAQ (reference sequence). The CDR3 runs 11 residues. Trimming removed 5 bases at V and 5 bases at J, with 4 bases between. CDR3 in amino acids: CASSPDNEQFF. Written as DNA, the CDR3 is TGTGCCAGCAGCCCTGACAATGAGCAGTTCTTC.

For this clonotype: This may arise from a read error, as a much more abundant clone is one base away. The chain recombines TRBV5-1 with TRBJ1-4, with D tentatively TRBD1 (5 bases). The germline CDR1 and CDR2 sequences are SGHRS and YFSETQ. This CDR3 region has 17 residues. For the CDR3, the DNA is TGCGCCGGCAGCTTTTCGGGCCTGGAGGCAGGGCGCGAAAAACTGTTTTTT. Its protein product is CAGSFSGLEAGREKLFF.

This clonotype was seen many times. The chain carries TRBV5-1 and TRBJ1-2; the D gene is possibly TRBD1 (6 bases). CDR3 length equals 16 residues. V lost 1 base to trimming and J lost 4 bases, with 17 bases between them. Germline V gene data show CDR1 as SGHRS and CDR2 as YFSETQ. CDR3 sequence (DNA): TGCGCCAGCAGCTTGAATCTAGGGGGGGGAGTCTATGGCTACACCTTC. This gives the protein CASSLNLGGGVYGYTF.

J is TRBJ2-3 and V is TRBV29-1, with TRBD2 matching 9 bases. V lost 6 bases and J lost 4; bases outside the gene matches: 11. The CDR3 sequence is 15 residues long. CDR1 and CDR2 from the germline V gene are SQVTM and ANQGSEA. The CDR3 DNA reads TGCAGCGTAGGCTCGGCGGGGGGGCGATCAGATACGCAGTATTTT. This encodes CSVGSAGGRSDTQYF.

This clonotype appeared a few times. It may be a read error: a sequence one base away is much more abundant. The V call is TRBV11-2, the J call TRBJ2-2; TRBD2 agrees at 10 bases. The germline gives CDR1 SGHAT, CDR2 FQNNGV. The CDR3 runs to 16 residues. CDR3 loop: CASRLEGLAFTGELFF. DNA of the CDR3: TGTGCCAGCCGCTTAGAGGGACTAGCGTTTACCGGGGAGCTGTTTTTT.

This clonotype was observed at least ten times. The V gene is TRBV11-2, the J gene TRBJ2-4; a weak D match, TRBD1 (5 bases). V was cut by 5 bases and J by 6 bases, with 14 bases left in between. There are 14 residues in the CDR3. Looked up from germline, CDR1 is SGHAT and CDR2 is FQNNGV. The CDR3: CASSPSLRGNIQYF. CDR3 DNA sequence: TGTGCCAGCAGCCCCAGCCTAAGGGGAAACATTCAGTACTTC.

This clonotype has only a few counts. A read error is possible here, since a much larger clone lies one base away. The rearrangement uses TRBV20-1 and TRBJ1-4; D ambiguous. This CDR3 region has 12 residues. Germline V gene sequence: CDR1 DFQATT, CDR2 SNEGSKA (reference sequence). The CDR3 protein is CSARAPNGKLFF. CDR3 bases: TGCAGTGCTCGCGCTCCTAATGGAAAACTGTTTTTT.

The chain couples TRBV19 to TRBJ2-7; 7 nucleotides line up with TRBD1. CDR3 size: 13 residues. Losses at the gene ends were 5 bases for V and 2 bases for J; bases not matched to a gene: 3. The germline V gene has CDR1 LNHDA and CDR2 SQIVND (reference sequence). The DNA for the CDR3 is TGTGCCAGTAGTCTAACAGGGGCCTACGAGCAGTACGTC. Protein: CASSLTGAYEQYV.

This clonotype occurred a few times. The V gene is TRBV7-3, the J gene TRBJ1-1, with 8 bases aligning to TRBD1. V was pared by 1 base and J by 1 base, with 5 bases of the junction left unmatched. Looked up from germline, CDR1 is SGHTA and CDR2 is FQGTGA. The CDR3 covers 16 residues. CDR3 region: CASSLIGTGKNTEAFF. CDR3 nucleotides: TGTGCCAGCAGCTTAATCGGGACAGGAAAGAACACTGAAGCTTTCTTT.

This clonotype was detected many times. J is TRBJ1-5 and V is TRBV20-1; D not resolved. CDR1 and CDR2 (germline): DFQATT, SNEGSKA (reference sequence). The CDR3 extends over 14 amino acids. V dropped 0 bases and J dropped 4 bases, with 10 bases sitting between them. CDR3 sequence (DNA): TGCAGTGCTAGAGATGCATCAAATAATCAGCCCCAGCATTTT. Translated, it gives CSARDASNNQPQHF.

This clonotype has at least ten counts. CDR3 bases: TGTGCCAGTAGTGACCTGACAGGGGACGGGAAAAAACTGTTTTTT. Protein sequence: CASSDLTGDGKKLFF. V is TRBV19 and J is TRBJ1-4; the match to TRBD1 covers 8 bases. The CDR3 runs to 15 residues. V was pared by 5 bases and J by 9 bases, with 11 bases of the junction left unmatched. CDR1 is LNHDA, CDR2 SQIVND, per germline (reference sequence).

The J gene is TRBJ2-7, the V gene TRBV15, with 8 bases that match TRBD1. The ends lost 8 bases at V and 6 bases at J; junction bases unmatched: 9. Germline CDR1 is LNHNV and CDR2 is YYDKDF (reference sequence). The CDR3 is 13 amino acids. This CDR3 is CATQKEQGGEQYF. As DNA, the CDR3 is TGTGCCACCCAAAAGGAACAGGGGGGCGAGCAGTACTTC.

This clonotype occurred a few times. The V gene is TRBV6-5, the J gene TRBJ2-5; the match to TRBD2 covers 12 bases. Losses at the gene ends were 4 bases for V and 2 bases for J; bases not matched to a gene: 11. The CDR3 loop spans 18 amino acids. Per the germline V gene, CDR1 is MNHEY and CDR2 is SVGAGI. The CDR3 here is CASSFSRTSGTTQETQYF. The DNA for the CDR3 is TGTGCCAGCAGTTTCTCAAGGACTAGCGGGACTACGCAAGAGACCCAGTACTTC.

The chain has TRBV6-1 and TRBJ1-5; 7 nucleotides agree with TRBD1. The V gene's germline CDR1 is MNHNS and CDR2 SASEGT. Losses at the gene ends were 6 bases for V and 4 bases for J; bases not matched to a gene: 9. This CDR3 comprises 15 residues. The CDR3 sequence is CASSRQGLPNQPQHF. DNA of the CDR3: TGTGCCAGCAGCAGACAGGGCCTACCTAATCAGCCCCAGCATTTT.

This clonotype was observed a handful of times. The CDR3 reads CATSRVGGRWQPQHF. DNA of the CDR3: TGTGCCACCAGCAGAGTTGGGGGGCGTTGGCAGCCCCAGCATTTT. This sequence joins TRBV15 and TRBJ1-5; D might be TRBD1 (6 bases). Germline assignment: CDR1 LNHNV and CDR2 YYDKDF (reference sequence). Trimming pared 1 base from V and 7 bases from J, leaving 14 bases between. There are 15 residues in the CDR3.

V and J are TRBV19 and TRBJ1-1, with 9 bases aligning to TRBD1. This CDR3 comprises 14 residues. Per the germline V gene, CDR1 is LNHDA and CDR2 is SQIVND (reference sequence). Trimming took 4 bases from V and 3 from J; bases not matched to a gene: 3. The CDR3 bases are TGTGCCAGTAGTACCCGGGACAGGGACACTGAAGCTTTCTTT. Its protein product is CASSTRDRDTEAFF. The entire variable domain, with the rest obtained from reference TRBV19 and TRBJ1-1, is as follows: DGGITQSPKYLFRKEGQNVTLSCEQNLNHDAMYWYRQDPGQGLRLIYYSQIVNDFQKGDIAEGYSVSREKKESFPLTVTSAQKNPTAFYLCASSTRDRDTEAFFGQGTRLTVV.

The chain employs TRBV24-1 and TRBJ1-5; TRBD1 agrees at 7 bases. The CDR3 runs to 17 residues. Germline lookup yields CDR1 KGHDR and CDR2 SFDVKD. With V trimmed by 5 bases and J by 2 bases, 11 bases remained unmatched. The CDR3 region is CATSVEKTGQRNQPQHF. The DNA for the CDR3 is TGTGCCACCAGTGTCGAAAAGACGGGACAGCGCAATCAGCCCCAGCATTTT.

This clonotype was seen ten or more times. The rearrangement links TRBV9 to TRBJ1-1; D uncertain. Between the trimmed V and J ends, which lost 1 base and 4 bases, there was a span of 20 bases. The CDR3 runs to 17 residues. CDR1 SGDLS and CDR2 YYNGEE come from the germline V gene. The CDR3 DNA reads TGTGCCAGCAGCGTATCAAAGGGTTCCCCGCCCGGCACTGAAGCTTTCTTT. Encoded protein: CASSVSKGSPPGTEAFF.

This chain connects TRBV6-2 or TRBV6-3 to TRBJ2-1; 8 nucleotides match TRBD1. Germline loops: CDR1 MNHEY, CDR2 SVGEGT. V was clipped by 0 bases and J by 7 bases; unmatched bases: 14. The CDR3 covers 18 residues. The CDR3 sequence is CASSYSYLIQGAKNEQFF. CDR3 sequence (DNA): TGTGCCAGCAGTTACTCCTACCTCATTCAGGGGGCAAAGAATGAGCAGTTCTTC.

The V call is TRBV24-1, the J call TRBJ1-1; D is unclear. The V gene's germline CDR1 is KGHDR and CDR2 SFDVKD. This CDR3 has 11 residues. V lost 7 bases to trimming and J lost 5 bases, with 7 bases between them. CDR3 region: CATRRVTEAFF. CDR3 bases: TGTGCCACCAGGCGGGTTACTGAAGCTTTCTTT.

In this sample, this clonotype turned up many times. The V and J genes are TRBV19 and TRBJ2-1; D may be TRBD1 (5 bases). The CDR3 consists of 14 residues. CDR1 LNHDA and CDR2 SQIVND come from the germline V gene (reference sequence). The V end lost 5 bases, the J end lost 7 bases, and 15 bases lay between the germline ends. The CDR3 here is CASSQVAGRNEQFF. The CDR3 DNA reads TGTGCCAGTAGTCAAGTGGCAGGGCGGAATGAGCAGTTCTTC.

This clonotype was recorded at least ten times. The genes are TRBV2 and TRBJ2-7, with 7 bases that match TRBD1. Losses at the gene ends were 4 bases for V and 6 bases for J; bases not matched to a gene: 15. This CDR3 is built from 16 residues. Germline CDR1 reads SNHLY; CDR2 reads FYNNEI. The CDR3 protein is CASSVRSGGVSPEQYF. Written as DNA, the CDR3 is TGTGCCAGCAGTGTGAGGTCAGGGGGAGTGAGTCCCGAGCAGTACTTC.

This chain uses TRBV6-4 with TRBJ2-3; D not certain. The V gene lost 5 bases and the J gene lost 4 bases, with 13 bases spanning the gap. This CDR3 spans 14 amino acids. Germline CDR1 and CDR2: MRHNA and SNTAGT. The CDR3 region is CASSLLGNADTQYF. CDR3 in DNA: TGTGCCAGCAGTCTCCTGGGGAACGCAGATACGCAGTATTTT.

This clonotype was counted many times. This chain joins TRBV9 and TRBJ1-1; D gene unclear. Germline values: CDR1 SGDLS, CDR2 YYNGEE. This CDR3 comprises 15 residues. V was trimmed by 0 bases and J by 3 bases, leaving 12 bases between them. Here the CDR3 reads CASSVVSGRDTEAFF. In DNA form, the CDR3 reads TGTGCCAGCAGCGTAGTTTCAGGAAGGGACACTGAAGCTTTCTTT.

This clonotype was seen repeatedly, ten times or more. The chain has TRBV6-5 and TRBJ1-6, with no clear D. V was shortened by 8 bases and J by 10 bases, with 18 bases between the two germline ends. Per germline, CDR1 MNHEY and CDR2 SVGAGI. This CDR3 is built from 14 residues. In nucleotides, the CDR3 is TGTGCCAGCGGGTTCATGGCATCTGGGTCACCCCTCCACTTT. This codes for CASGFMASGSPLHF.

At least ten counts were recorded for this clonotype. The chain has TRBV7-2 and TRBJ1-1, with TRBD1 matching 8 bases. The CDR3 is made up of 19 amino acids. The trim removed 0 bases at V and 1 base at J, leaving 13 bases unmatched. CDR1 is SGHTA, CDR2 FQGNSA, per germline. The CDR3 loop is CASSLAPGTGWARNTEAFF. In DNA form, the CDR3 reads TGTGCCAGCAGCTTAGCTCCAGGGACAGGCTGGGCGAGGAACACTGAAGCTTTCTTT.